These T cell receptor beta chains were read from a single sample in a study of T cell repertoires in cytomegalovirus infection. One entry per CDR3 protein results from TCRdb running MiXCR on the reads. The sample yields around 530,000 distinct CDR3 sequences, more than 20% seen once. The specimen was PBMCs. The receptors originated from a human donor in good health (CMV status not recorded). Some clones in this sample may be carry-over from other donors' samples. Both conserved end residues are part of each CDR3. D genes are given only for firm matches. Expanded clones are given a class, and other clones once, few, many or no size at all.

clone_size: NA; j_call: TRBJ2-7; d_call: NA; v_call: TRBV28; cdr3_nt: TGTGCCAGCAGTTTGCCCAACGAGCAGTACTTC; cdr3_aa: CASSLPNEQYF
clone_size: few; j_call: TRBJ1-3; d_call: TRBD1; v_call: TRBV27; cdr3_nt: TGTGCCAGCAGCCCAAGATGGACAGGAGCCTTCTCTGGAAACACCATATATTTT; cdr3_aa: CASSPRWTGAFSGNTIYF
clone_size: NA; j_call: TRBJ1-6; d_call: NA; v_call: TRBV30; cdr3_nt: TGTGCCTGGAGTGTCAGGGGCCAGCACTACGACTCCTATAATTCACCCCTCCACTTT; cdr3_aa: CAWSVRGQHYDSYNSPLHF
clone_size: few; j_call: TRBJ2-7; d_call: NA; v_call: TRBV28; cdr3_nt: TGTGCCAGCCATTTCCTAGGAGGCGAGCAGTACTTC; cdr3_aa: CASHFLGGEQYF
clone_size: NA; j_call: TRBJ2-3; d_call: TRBD2; v_call: TRBV7-2; cdr3_nt: TGTGCCAGCAGCCTCGGACTAGCGGGAGTTCAAAATACGCAGTATTTT; cdr3_aa: CASSLGLAGVQNTQYF
clone_size: NA; j_call: TRBJ1-5; d_call: NA; v_call: TRBV18; cdr3_nt: TGTGCCAGCTCACCGATGTCAGCGCCGGATCAGCCCCAGCATTTT; cdr3_aa: CASSPMSAPDQPQHF
clone_size: NA; j_call: TRBJ2-2; d_call: TRBD2; v_call: TRBV10-2; cdr3_nt: TGCGCCAGCAGGGATAGCGGGAGGGCCACCGGGGAGCTGTTTTTT; cdr3_aa: CASRDSGRATGELFF
clone_size: many; j_call: TRBJ2-5; d_call: TRBD2; v_call: TRBV7-2; cdr3_nt: TGTGCCAGCAGCTTCCGCCAGCGGGAGGAGACCCAGTACTTC; cdr3_aa: CASSFRQREETQYF
clone_size: NA; j_call: TRBJ2-3; d_call: NA; v_call: TRBV7-9; cdr3_nt: TGTGCCAGCAGCTTAGCAGGCGGGGACACAGATACGCAGTATTTT; cdr3_aa: CASSLAGGDTDTQYF
clone_size: once; j_call: TRBJ1-2; d_call: NA; v_call: TRBV25-1; cdr3_nt: TGTGCCAGCAGTGGCCGCCTGGGCGCGACCTCCTACTATGGCTACACCTTC; cdr3_aa: CASSGRLGATSYYGYTF
clone_size: few; j_call: TRBJ2-5; d_call: NA; v_call: TRBV6-2/TRBV6-3; cdr3_nt: TGTGCCAGCAGTTACTCGTTTAGACGCCAAGAGACCCAGTACTTC; cdr3_aa: CASSYSFRRQETQYF
clone_size: NA; j_call: TRBJ1-3; d_call: NA; v_call: TRBV30; cdr3_nt: TGTGCCTGGAGTGGTCGAGACACCATATATTTT; cdr3_aa: CAWSGRDTIYF
clone_size: few; j_call: TRBJ2-7; d_call: NA; v_call: TRBV12-5; cdr3_nt: TGTGCTAGTGGTTTTTCCCAGACCGCTAGCTCCTACGAGCAGTACTTC; cdr3_aa: CASGFSQTASSYEQYF
clone_size: NA; j_call: TRBJ1-1; d_call: NA; v_call: TRBV27; cdr3_nt: TGTGCCAGCAGTCCGGGAGGCTTTTTGTCAGCTTTCTTT; cdr3_aa: CASSPGGFLSAFF
clone_size: few; j_call: TRBJ1-2; d_call: NA; v_call: TRBV10-3; cdr3_nt: TGTGCCATCAGGAGGGCAGACTATGGCTACACCTTC; cdr3_aa: CAIRRADYGYTF
clone_size: NA; j_call: TRBJ1-4; d_call: TRBD1; v_call: TRBV6-1; cdr3_nt: TGTGCCAGCAGTGCCAGGGACAGCGGGAAGGAAAAACTGTTTTTT; cdr3_aa: CASSARDSGKEKLFF
clone_size: NA; j_call: TRBJ1-5; d_call: NA; v_call: TRBV7-9; cdr3_nt: TGTGCCAGCAGCCCCCTCGGGGGGGGCAATCAGCCCCAGCATTTT; cdr3_aa: CASSPLGGGNQPQHF
clone_size: NA; j_call: TRBJ2-7; d_call: NA; v_call: TRBV7-8; cdr3_nt: TGTGCCAGCAGCTTAGGTGTGGGAAGCGGGTACGAGCAGTACTTC; cdr3_aa: CASSLGVGSGYEQYF
clone_size: few; j_call: TRBJ2-5; d_call: NA; v_call: TRBV6-5; cdr3_nt: TGTGCCAGCAGTCTGGACTGGGGGGCACGGACCCAGTACTTC; cdr3_aa: CASSLDWGARTQYF
clone_size: NA; j_call: TRBJ2-1; d_call: NA; v_call: TRBV6-5; cdr3_nt: TGTGCCAGCAAATCGACGACCGGGACTGTGTTTTTTGGTGAGCAGTTCTTC; cdr3_aa: CASKSTTGTVFFGEQFF
clone_size: many; j_call: TRBJ1-2; d_call: TRBD1; v_call: TRBV12-3/TRBV12-4; cdr3_nt: TGTGCCAGCAGGGAGGGACAGAACTATGGCTACACCTTC; cdr3_aa: CASREGQNYGYTF
clone_size: NA; j_call: TRBJ2-1; d_call: NA; v_call: TRBV29-1; cdr3_nt: TGCAGCGCCGAAGGGAGGAATGAGCAGTTCTTC; cdr3_aa: CSAEGRNEQFF
clone_size: few; j_call: TRBJ2-3; d_call: NA; v_call: TRBV7-2; cdr3_nt: TGTGCCAGCAGCTTAGTTTCCGGATCAGATACGCAGTATTTT; cdr3_aa: CASSLVSGSDTQYF
clone_size: few; j_call: TRBJ1-5; d_call: NA; v_call: TRBV12-3/TRBV12-4; cdr3_nt: TGTGCCAGCAGTTTTGGGTCAAAGCCCCAGCATTTT; cdr3_aa: CASSFGSKPQHF